One and the same sample provided the 9 T cell receptor beta chains below, sequenced in a study of blood T cell repertoires in COVID-19. The table came from immunoSEQ multiplex PCR; TCRdb's copy has only in-frame clones and leaves some out. In the table there are 150,000 to 200,000 clones, 65% to 85% of which are singletons. The material sequenced was peripheral blood. The source of these receptors is a human donor with acute or convalescent COVID-19. The donor label of this sample is uncertain.

The chain couples TRBV5-1 to TRBJ2-7; tentatively, D is TRBD2 (7 bases). Between the trimmed V and J ends, which lost 3 bases and 6 bases, there was a span of 13 bases. Germline CDR1 SGHRS, CDR2 YFSETQ. The CDR3 sequence is 13 residues long. CDR3: CASSWSGGAEQYF. The CDR3 DNA follows: TGCGCCAGCAGCTGGTCGGGGGGCGCCGAGCAGTACTTC.

The genes are TRBV10-2 and TRBJ1-5, with 9 bases identical to TRBD1. The junction had 4 bases not matched to a gene; V was cut back by 6 bases and J by 4 bases. CDR1 and CDR2 (germline): WSHSY, SAAADI. This CDR3 comprises 14 residues. CDR3 protein: CASRGQGKNQPQHF. CDR3 nucleotide sequence: TGCGCCAGCAGAGGACAGGGGAAAAATCAGCCCCAGCATTTT.

V usage is TRBV5-4 and J usage is TRBJ1-5, with D tentatively TRBD1 (5 bases). Trimming took 4 bases from V and 1 from J, leaving 12 bases between them. This CDR3 contains 15 residues. Germline CDR1 reads SGHNT; CDR2 reads YYREEE (reference sequence). The CDR3 bases are TGTGCCAGCAGCGTCGGGACTTCCAGCAATCAGCCCCAGCATTTT. Translation gives CASSVGTSSNQPQHF.

The sample holds one count of this clone. This sequence joins TRBV5-1 and TRBJ2-1; D possibly corresponds to TRBD2 (6 bases). Trimming left V 5 bases short and J 8 bases short, with 23 bases between. The V gene's germline CDR1 is SGHRS and CDR2 YFSETQ. The CDR3 spans 16 residues. CDR3 DNA sequence: TGCGCCAGCAGTCCCAGTGCGGGGCCGGGCGGGGATGAGCAGTTCTTC. Amino acid sequence: CASSPSAGPGGDEQFF.

The chain uses TRBV11-2 and TRBJ2-1; 8 bases match TRBD2. With V trimmed by 4 bases and J by 9 bases, 11 bases remained unmatched. Looked up from germline, CDR1 is SGHAT and CDR2 is FQNNGV. The CDR3 extends over 15 amino acids. Here the CDR3 reads CASSSLAGGLGEQFF. As DNA, the CDR3 is TGTGCCAGCAGCTCCCTTGCGGGAGGTCTAGGTGAGCAGTTCTTC.

J is TRBJ1-2 and V is TRBV7-2; 9 nucleotides agree with TRBD1. V trimming: 5 bases; J trimming: 4 bases; junction bases outside the gene matches: 11. There are 16 residues in the CDR3. Germline CDR1 and CDR2: SGHTA and FQGNSA. CDR3 DNA sequence: TGTGCCAGCAGCCAAGGGCCTCCGGGACAGGGCTATGGCTACACCTTC. It encodes CASSQGPPGQGYGYTF.

This clone was seen a few times. CDR3 bases: TGTGCCAGCACCGAGGAGGCGGCCCTCACTGAAGCTTTCTTT. The encoded protein is CASTEEAALTEAFF. The chain uses TRBV2 and TRBJ1-1; D remains ambiguous. V lost 7 bases and J lost 4, with 16 bases in between. The germline V gene has CDR1 SNHLY and CDR2 FYNNEI. This CDR3 spans 14 amino acids.

This chain uses TRBV9 with TRBJ1-2, with 7 bases aligning to TRBD1. The V gene end was trimmed by 4 bases and the J gene end by 5 bases; junction bases not matched to a gene: 11. This CDR3 is built from 15 residues. Germline CDR1 is SGDLS and CDR2 is YYNGEE. The CDR3 bases are TGTGCCAGCAGCCTCGAGGGGACAGTTCCGTATGGCTACACCTTC. Its protein is CASSLEGTVPYGYTF.

The V gene is TRBV11-2, the J gene TRBJ2-7; D is uncertain. Germline V gene sequence: CDR1 SGHAT, CDR2 FQNNGV. Trimming took off 5 bases at V and 1 base at J, with 6 bases between the two ends. This CDR3 region has 12 residues. In nucleotides, the CDR3 is TGTGCCAGCAGCCCCCTTTCCTACGAGCAGTACTTC. It translates to CASSPLSYEQYF.